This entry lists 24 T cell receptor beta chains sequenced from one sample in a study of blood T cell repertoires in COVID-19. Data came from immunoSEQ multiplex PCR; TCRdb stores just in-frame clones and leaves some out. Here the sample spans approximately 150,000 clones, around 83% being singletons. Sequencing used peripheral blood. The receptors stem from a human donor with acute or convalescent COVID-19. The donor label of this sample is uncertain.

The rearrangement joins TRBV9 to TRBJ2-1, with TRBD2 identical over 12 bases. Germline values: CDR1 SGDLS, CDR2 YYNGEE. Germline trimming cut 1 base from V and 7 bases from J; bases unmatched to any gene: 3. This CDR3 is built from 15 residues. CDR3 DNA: TGTGCCAGCAGCGTACTAGCGGGGGGGCCAAATGAGCAGTTCTTC. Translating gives CASSVLAGGPNEQFF.

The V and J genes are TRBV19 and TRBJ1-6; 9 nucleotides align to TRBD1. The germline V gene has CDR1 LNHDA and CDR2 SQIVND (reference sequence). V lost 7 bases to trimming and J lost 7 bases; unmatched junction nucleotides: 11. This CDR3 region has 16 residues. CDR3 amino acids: CASKTRTGVLNSPLHF. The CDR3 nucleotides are TGTGCCAGTAAAACCCGGACAGGGGTTCTCAATTCACCCCTCCACTTT. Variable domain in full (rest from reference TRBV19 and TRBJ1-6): DGGITQSPKYLFRKEGQNVTLSCEQNLNHDAMYWYRQDPGQGLRLIYYSQIVNDFQKGDIAEGYSVSREKKESFPLTVTSAQKNPTAFYLCASKTRTGVLNSPLHFGNGTRLTVT.

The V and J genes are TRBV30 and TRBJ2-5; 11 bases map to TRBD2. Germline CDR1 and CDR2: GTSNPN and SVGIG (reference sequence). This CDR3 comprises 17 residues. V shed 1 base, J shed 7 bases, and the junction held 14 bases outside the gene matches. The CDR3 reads CAWSAPSGRPGGGTQYF. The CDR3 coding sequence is TGTGCCTGGAGTGCCCCTAGCGGGAGGCCAGGGGGGGGGACCCAGTACTTC.

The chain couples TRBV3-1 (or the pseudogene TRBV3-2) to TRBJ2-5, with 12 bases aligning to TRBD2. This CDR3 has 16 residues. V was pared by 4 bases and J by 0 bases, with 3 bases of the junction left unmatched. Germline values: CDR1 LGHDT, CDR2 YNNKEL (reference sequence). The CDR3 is CASSPRLAGDQETQYF. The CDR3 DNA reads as TGTGCCAGCAGCCCCCGACTAGCGGGGGACCAAGAGACCCAGTACTTC.

The CDR3: CASSPGGPSYNSPLHF. DNA of the CDR3: TGTGCCAGCAGCCCCGGGGGTCCCTCCTATAATTCACCCCTCCACTTT. This sequence joins TRBV9 and TRBJ1-6; TRBD1 might be the D (5 bases). The germline V gene encodes CDR1 SGDLS and CDR2 YYNGEE. CDR3 length: 16 residues. Deletions cut 4 bases from V and 0 bases from J, with 11 bases between.

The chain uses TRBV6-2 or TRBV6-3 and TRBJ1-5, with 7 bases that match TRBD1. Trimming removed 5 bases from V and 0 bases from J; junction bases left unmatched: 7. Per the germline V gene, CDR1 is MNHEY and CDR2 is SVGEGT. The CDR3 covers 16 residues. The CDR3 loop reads CASSRGTVHSNQPQHF. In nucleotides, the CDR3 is TGTGCCAGCAGTAGGGGGACAGTCCATAGCAATCAGCCCCAGCATTTT.

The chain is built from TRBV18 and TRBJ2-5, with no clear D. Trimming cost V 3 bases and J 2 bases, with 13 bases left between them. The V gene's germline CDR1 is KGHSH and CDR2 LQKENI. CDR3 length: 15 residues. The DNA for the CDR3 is TGTGCCAGCTCACCCCGTCTCGGGTTACAAGAGACCCAGTACTTC. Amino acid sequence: CASSPRLGLQETQYF.

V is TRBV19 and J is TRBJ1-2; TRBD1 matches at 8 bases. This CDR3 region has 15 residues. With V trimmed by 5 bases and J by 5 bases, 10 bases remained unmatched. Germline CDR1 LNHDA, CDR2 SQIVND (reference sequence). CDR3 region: CASSDGQGISYGYTF. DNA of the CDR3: TGTGCCAGTAGTGACGGACAGGGTATTTCGTATGGCTACACCTTC.

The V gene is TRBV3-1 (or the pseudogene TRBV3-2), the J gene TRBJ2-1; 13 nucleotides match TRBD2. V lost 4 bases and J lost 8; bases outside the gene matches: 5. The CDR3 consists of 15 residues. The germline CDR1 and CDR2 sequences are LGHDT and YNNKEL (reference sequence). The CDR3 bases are TGTGCCAGCAGCCCCGGGACTAGCGGGAACTATGAGCAGTTCTTC. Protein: CASSPGTSGNYEQFF.

CDR3 DNA: TGTGCCAGCAGTTACTCGAGCGCAGATACGCAGTATTTT. Its translation: CASSYSSADTQYF. The gene calls are TRBV6-6 and TRBJ2-3, with unresolved D. CDR1 is MNHNY and CDR2 is SVGAGI in the germline V gene (reference sequence). The CDR3 runs to 13 residues. Trimming removed 0 bases at V and 4 bases at J, with 5 bases between.

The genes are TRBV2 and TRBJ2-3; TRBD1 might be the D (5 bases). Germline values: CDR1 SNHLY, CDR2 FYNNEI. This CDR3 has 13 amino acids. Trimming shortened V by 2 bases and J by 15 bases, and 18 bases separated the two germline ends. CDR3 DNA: TGTGCCAGCAGTGAAATAATAGGACCAGGGAAATATTTT. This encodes CASSEIIGPGKYF.

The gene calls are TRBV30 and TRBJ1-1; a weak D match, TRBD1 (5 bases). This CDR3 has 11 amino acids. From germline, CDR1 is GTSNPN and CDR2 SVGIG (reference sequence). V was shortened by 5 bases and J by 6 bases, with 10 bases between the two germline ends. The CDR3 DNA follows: TGTGCCTGGGATCAGGGCTCTGAAGCTTTCTTT. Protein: CAWDQGSEAFF.

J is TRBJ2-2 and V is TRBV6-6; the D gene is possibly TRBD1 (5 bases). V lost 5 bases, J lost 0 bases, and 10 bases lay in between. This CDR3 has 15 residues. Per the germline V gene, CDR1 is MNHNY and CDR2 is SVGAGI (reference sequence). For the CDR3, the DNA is TGTGCCAGCAGTCGTCAGGGAACGAACACCGGGGAGCTGTTTTTT. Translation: CASSRQGTNTGELFF.

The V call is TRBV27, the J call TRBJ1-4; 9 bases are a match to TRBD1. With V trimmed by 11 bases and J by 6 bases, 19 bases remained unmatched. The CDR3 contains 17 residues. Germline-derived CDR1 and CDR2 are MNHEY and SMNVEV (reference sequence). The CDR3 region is CASEGVRTGAEDEKLFF. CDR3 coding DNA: TGTGCCTCAGAAGGGGTACGGACAGGGGCGGAGGATGAAAAACTGTTTTTT.

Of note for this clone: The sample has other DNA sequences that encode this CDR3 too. The CDR3 bases are TGTGCCATCAGTGAGGAGGGGGCGATCTATGGCTACACCTTC. Residues: CAISEEGAIYGYTF. This chain links TRBV10-3 with TRBJ1-2; 7 nucleotides align to TRBD1. CDR1 and CDR2 from the germline V gene are ENHRY and SYGVKD. V trimming: 2 bases; J trimming: 4 bases; junction bases outside the gene matches: 4. There are 14 residues in the CDR3.

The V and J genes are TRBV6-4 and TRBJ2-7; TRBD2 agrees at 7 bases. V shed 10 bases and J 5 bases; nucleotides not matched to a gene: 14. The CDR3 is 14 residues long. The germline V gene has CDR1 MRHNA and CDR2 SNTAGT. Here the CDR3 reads CANYYRTGGHEQYF. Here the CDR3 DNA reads TGTGCCAACTACTACAGAACGGGAGGCCACGAGCAGTACTTC.

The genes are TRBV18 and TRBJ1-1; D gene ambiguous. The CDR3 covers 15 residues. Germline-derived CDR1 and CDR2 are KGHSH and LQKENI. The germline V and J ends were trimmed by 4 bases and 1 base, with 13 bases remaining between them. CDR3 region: CASSRTSQTNTEAFF. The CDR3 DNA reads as TGTGCCAGCTCACGAACTAGCCAAACGAACACTGAAGCTTTCTTT. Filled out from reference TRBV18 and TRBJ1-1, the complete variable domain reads NAGVMQNPRHLVRRRGQEARLRCSPMKGHSHVYWYRQLPEEGLKFMVYLQKENIIDESGMPKERFSAEFPKEGPSILRIQQVVRGDSAAYFCASSRTSQTNTEAFFGQGTRLTVV.

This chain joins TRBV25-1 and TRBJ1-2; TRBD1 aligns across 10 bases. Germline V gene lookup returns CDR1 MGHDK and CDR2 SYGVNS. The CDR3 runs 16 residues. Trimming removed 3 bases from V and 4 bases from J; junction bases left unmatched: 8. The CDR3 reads CASSDPRTGGAYGYTF. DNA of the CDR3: TGTGCCAGCAGTGACCCAAGGACAGGGGGTGCCTATGGCTACACCTTC.

As DNA, the CDR3 is TGTGCCAGCAGCCCACAGGGAGACACTGAAGCTTTCTTT. It codes for CASSPQGDTEAFF. The rearrangement links TRBV5-5 to TRBJ1-1, with D perhaps matching TRBD1 (6 bases). CDR1 and CDR2 from the germline V gene are SGHKS and YYEKEE (reference sequence). The CDR3 has 13 amino acids. The V gene lost 4 bases and the J gene lost 3 bases, with 10 bases spanning the gap.

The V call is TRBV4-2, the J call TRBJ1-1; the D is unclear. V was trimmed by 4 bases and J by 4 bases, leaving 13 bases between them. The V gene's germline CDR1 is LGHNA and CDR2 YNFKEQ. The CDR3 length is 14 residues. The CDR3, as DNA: TGTGCCAGCAGCCCTCCGGGAAGGAGCACTGAAGCTTTCTTT. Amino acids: CASSPPGRSTEAFF.

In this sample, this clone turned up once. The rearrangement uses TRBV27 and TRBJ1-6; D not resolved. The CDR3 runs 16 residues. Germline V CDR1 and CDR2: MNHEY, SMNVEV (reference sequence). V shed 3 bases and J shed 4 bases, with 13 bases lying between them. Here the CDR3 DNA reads TGTGCCAGCAGTTTCACTAACCCATCTTATAATTCACCCCTCCACTTT. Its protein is CASSFTNPSYNSPLHF.

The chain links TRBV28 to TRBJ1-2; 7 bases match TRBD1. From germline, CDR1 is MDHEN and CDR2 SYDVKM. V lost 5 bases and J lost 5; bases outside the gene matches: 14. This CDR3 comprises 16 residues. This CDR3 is CASSLTTGKVDYGYTF. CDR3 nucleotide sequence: TGTGCCAGCAGTCTTACGACAGGGAAGGTGGATTATGGCTACACCTTC.

The CDR3 coding sequence is TGTGCCAGCAGTTACGCACAGGGACAATACGAGCAGTACTTC. This sequence encodes CASSYAQGQYEQYF. The chain couples TRBV6-5 to TRBJ2-7, with D perhaps TRBD1 (6 bases). CDR1 and CDR2 (germline): MNHEY, SVGAGI. The CDR3 is made up of 14 amino acids. The V end lost 2 bases, the J end lost 4 bases, and 12 bases lay between the germline ends.

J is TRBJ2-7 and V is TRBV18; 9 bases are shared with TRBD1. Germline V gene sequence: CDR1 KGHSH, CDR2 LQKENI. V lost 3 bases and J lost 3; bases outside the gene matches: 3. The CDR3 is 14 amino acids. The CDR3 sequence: CASSPTGGVYEQYF. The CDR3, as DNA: TGTGCCAGCTCACCGACAGGGGGAGTCTACGAGCAGTACTTC.